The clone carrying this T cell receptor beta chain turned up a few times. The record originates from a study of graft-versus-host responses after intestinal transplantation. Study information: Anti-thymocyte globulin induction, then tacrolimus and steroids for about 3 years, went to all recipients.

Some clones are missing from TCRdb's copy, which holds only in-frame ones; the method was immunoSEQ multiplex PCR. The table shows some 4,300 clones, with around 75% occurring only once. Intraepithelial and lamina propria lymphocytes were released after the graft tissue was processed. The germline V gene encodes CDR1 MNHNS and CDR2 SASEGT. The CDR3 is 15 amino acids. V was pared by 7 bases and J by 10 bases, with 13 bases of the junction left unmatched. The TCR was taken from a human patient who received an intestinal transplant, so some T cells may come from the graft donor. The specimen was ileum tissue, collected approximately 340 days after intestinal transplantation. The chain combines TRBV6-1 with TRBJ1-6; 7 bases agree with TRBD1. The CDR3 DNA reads TGTGCCAGCAACCCAGGGACAGCGAATCCATCACCCCTCCACTTT. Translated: CASNPGTANPSPLHF.